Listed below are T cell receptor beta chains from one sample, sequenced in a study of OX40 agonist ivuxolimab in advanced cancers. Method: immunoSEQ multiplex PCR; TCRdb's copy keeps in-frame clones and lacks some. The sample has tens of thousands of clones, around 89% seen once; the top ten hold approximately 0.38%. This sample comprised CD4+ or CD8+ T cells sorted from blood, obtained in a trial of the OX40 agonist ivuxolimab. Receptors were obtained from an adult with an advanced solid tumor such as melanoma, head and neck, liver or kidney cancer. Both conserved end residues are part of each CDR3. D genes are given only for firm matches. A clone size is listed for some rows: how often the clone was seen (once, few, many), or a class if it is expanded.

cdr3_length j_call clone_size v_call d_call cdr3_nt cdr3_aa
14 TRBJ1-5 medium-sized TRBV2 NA TGTGCCAGCAGTGCGACAGATAGCAATCAGCCCCAGCATTTT CASSATDSNQPQHF
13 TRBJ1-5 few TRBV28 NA TGTGCCAGCAAGTTTGGAAGGTTGCAGCCCCAGCATTTT CASKFGRLQPQHF
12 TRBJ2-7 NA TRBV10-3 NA TGTGCCATCAGCCTTGACGGTTACGAGCAGTACTTC CAISLDGYEQYF
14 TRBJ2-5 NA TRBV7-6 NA TGTGCCAGCAGCTTAGGGACGTTGAGGGAGACCCAGTACTTC CASSLGTLRETQYF
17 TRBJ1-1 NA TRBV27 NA TGTGCCAGCAGTTTATCAATCAGGGGTTACATGAACACTGAAGCTTTCTTT CASSLSIRGYMNTEAFF
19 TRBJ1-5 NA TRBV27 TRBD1 TGTGCCAGCAGGCTTCCGGGACAGGGATACATAGGGGGGGATCAGCCCCAGCATTTT CASRLPGQGYIGGDQPQHF
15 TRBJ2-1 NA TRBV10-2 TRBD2 TGCGCCAGCAGGGACCTAGCGGGAGGTACCAATGAGCAGTTCTTC CASRDLAGGTNEQFF
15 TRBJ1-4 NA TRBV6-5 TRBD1 TGTGCCAGCAGTTACGGACCAGGGGGGGAAGAAAAACTGTTTTTT CASSYGPGGEEKLFF
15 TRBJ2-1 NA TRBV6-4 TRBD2 TGTGCCAGCAGCCTGGGACTAGCGGGAATCGGTGAGCAGTTCTTC CASSLGLAGIGEQFF
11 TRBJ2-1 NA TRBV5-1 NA TGCGCCAGCAGCCTTTACAATGAGCAGTTCTTC CASSLYNEQFF
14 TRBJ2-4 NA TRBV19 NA TGTGCCAGTAGTTCAGGGGCGGGTCAGACCATTCAGTACTTC CASSSGAGQTIQYF
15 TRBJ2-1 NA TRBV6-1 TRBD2 TGTGCCAGCAGAGCCGGGACTAGCGGGAGCGATGAGCAGTTCTTC CASRAGTSGSDEQFF
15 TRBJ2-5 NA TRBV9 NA TGTGCCAGCAGCGCCCCCACCTTGACAAGCGGGACCCAGTACTTC CASSAPTLTSGTQYF
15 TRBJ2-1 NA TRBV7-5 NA TGTGTCAGAAGCTTAGGACAGGGGACCTACAATGAGCAGTTCTTC CVRSLGQGTYNEQFF
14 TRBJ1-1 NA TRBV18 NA TGTGCCAGCTCACCAGGACAGATGAACACTGGAGCTTTCTTT CASSPGQMNTGAFF
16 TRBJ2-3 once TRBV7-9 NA TGTGCCAGCAGCTTGTGGGGATGGGGAAACACAGATACGCAGTATTTT CASSLWGWGNTDTQYF
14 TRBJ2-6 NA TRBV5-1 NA TGCGCCAGCAGCTTGAGTCTAGGGGCCAACGTCCTGACTTTC CASSLSLGANVLTF
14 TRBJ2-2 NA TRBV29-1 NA TGCAGCGTTGAAGAAGGCCAGGGAGTCGGGGAGCTGTTTTTT CSVEEGQGVGELFF
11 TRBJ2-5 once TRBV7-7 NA TGTGCCAGCAGCTCGGGGGAGACCCAGTACTTC CASSSGETQYF
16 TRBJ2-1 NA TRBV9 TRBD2 TGTGCCAGCAGCGTGTATAGCGGGAGCGGAAACAATGAGCAGTTCTTC CASSVYSGSGNNEQFF
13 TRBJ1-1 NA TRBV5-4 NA TGTGCCAGCAGCTGGAGTAGGAAGACTGAAGCTTTCTTT CASSWSRKTEAFF
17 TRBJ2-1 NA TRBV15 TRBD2 TGTGCCACCAGCAGAGATGGAACTAGCGGTTCCTACAATGAGCAGTTCTTC CATSRDGTSGSYNEQFF
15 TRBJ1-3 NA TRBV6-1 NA TGTGCCAGCAGTGTCGGTGGGAACTCTGGAAACACCATATATTTT CASSVGGNSGNTIYF
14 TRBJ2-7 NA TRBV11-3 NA TGTGCCAGCAGCTTGGACGGGTCCAGTCGCGAGCAGTACTTC CASSLDGSSREQYF
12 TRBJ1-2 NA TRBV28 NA TGTGCCAGCAGTTTACTTAACTATGGCTACACCTTC CASSLLNYGYTF
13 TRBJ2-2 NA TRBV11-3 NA TGTGCCAGCAGCCCAAGGGGTACCGGGGAGCTGTTTTTT CASSPRGTGELFF
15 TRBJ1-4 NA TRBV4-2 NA TGTGCCAGCAGCCAAGTGGAGGGGGGCAAGGAAAAACTGTTTTTT CASSQVEGGKEKLFF
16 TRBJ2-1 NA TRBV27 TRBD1 TGTGCCAGCAGGCCAGCGTCCGGGACAGGGGGCGGGGAGCAGTTCTTC CASRPASGTGGGEQFF
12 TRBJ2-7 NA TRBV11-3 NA TGTGCCAGCAGCTTAGCAGCCGACGAGCAGTACTTC CASSLAADEQYF
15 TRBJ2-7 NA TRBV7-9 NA TGTGCCAGCAGCTTAGACGGGCTTGGGTCCTACGAGCAGTACTTC CASSLDGLGSYEQYF
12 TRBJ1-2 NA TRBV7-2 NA TGTGCCAGCACTCTGACTTTTGATGGCTACACCTTC CASTLTFDGYTF
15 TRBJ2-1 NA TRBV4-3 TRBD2 TGCGCCAGCAGCCAATCTGTAGCGGGAGCATCCGAGCAGTTCTTC CASSQSVAGASEQFF
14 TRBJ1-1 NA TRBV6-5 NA TGTGCCAGCAGTTACGGGGGGATAGGGACTGAAGCTTTCTTT CASSYGGIGTEAFF
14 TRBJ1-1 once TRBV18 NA TGTGCCAGCTCACCACCGAGTATGAACACTGAAGCTTTCTTT CASSPPSMNTEAFF
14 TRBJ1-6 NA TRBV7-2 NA TGTGCCAGCGGCGAACAGGGAACTAATTCACCCCTCCACTTT CASGEQGTNSPLHF
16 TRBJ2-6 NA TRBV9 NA TGTGCCAGCAGCGGAAATCTAAACTCTGGGGCCAACGTCCTGACTTTC CASSGNLNSGANVLTF
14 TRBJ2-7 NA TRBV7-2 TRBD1 TGTGCCAGCAGCTCCCGGGACAGGGCCTACGAGCAGTACTTC CASSSRDRAYEQYF
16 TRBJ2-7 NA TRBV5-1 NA TGCGCCAGCAGCTTGGTTGGGGACCCTAGAATGGGGGAGCAGTACTTC CASSLVGDPRMGEQYF
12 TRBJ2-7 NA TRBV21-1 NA TGTGCCAGCAGCAATTTAGTTTACGAGCAGTACTTC CASSNLVYEQYF
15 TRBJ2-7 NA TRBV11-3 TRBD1 TGTGCCAGCAGCTCGGGACAGGGGACATCCTACGAGCAGTACTTC CASSSGQGTSYEQYF
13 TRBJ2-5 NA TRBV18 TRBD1 TGTGCCAGCTCACCTCAGGGGGAGGAGACCCAGTACTTC CASSPQGEETQYF
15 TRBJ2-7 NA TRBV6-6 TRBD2 TGTGCCAGCAGTCCCGGGACTAGCGGAACCTACGAGCAGTACTTC CASSPGTSGTYEQYF
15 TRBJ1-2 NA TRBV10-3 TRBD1 TGTGCCATCAGACCCGGGACAGGGAGTGCCTATGGCTACACCTTC CAIRPGTGSAYGYTF
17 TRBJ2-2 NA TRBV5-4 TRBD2 TGTGCCAGCAGCTCGGGACTAGCGGGAGGTGGTACCGGGGAGCTGTTTTTT CASSSGLAGGGTGELFF
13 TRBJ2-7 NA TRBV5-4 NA TGTGCCAGCAGCTCGCAGGTATCCTACGAGCAGTACTTC CASSSQVSYEQYF
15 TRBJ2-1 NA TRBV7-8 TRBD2 TGTGCCAGCAGCCTTCTAGCGGGAGGCGGGGATGAGCAGTTCTTC CASSLLAGGGDEQFF
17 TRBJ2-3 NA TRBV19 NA TGTGCCAGTAGTCCAAACCACCGACTGTCCAGCACAGATACGCAGTATTTT CASSPNHRLSSTDTQYF
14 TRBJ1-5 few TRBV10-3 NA TGTGCCATCAGTGAGAGCGGAGGGTATCAGCCCCAGCATTTT CAISESGGYQPQHF
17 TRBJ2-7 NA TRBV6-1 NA TGTGCCAGCAGTGAAGGAGGGGGTCGGGAGCGGATCTACGAGCAGTACTTC CASSEGGGRERIYEQYF
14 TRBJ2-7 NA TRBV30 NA TGTGCCTGGAGTGTACTCCACCGACAGATCGAGCAGTACTTC CAWSVLHRQIEQYF
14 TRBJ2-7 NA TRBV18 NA TGTGCCAGCTCACCACGGAATAGCCATTCCGAGCAGTACTTC CASSPRNSHSEQYF
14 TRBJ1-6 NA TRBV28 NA TGTGCCAGCGGAAAGCAGGGGAATCATTCACCCCTCCACTTT CASGKQGNHSPLHF
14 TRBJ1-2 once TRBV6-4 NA TGTGCCAGCAGTGACTCACAGGGACCTTATGGCTACACCTTC CASSDSQGPYGYTF
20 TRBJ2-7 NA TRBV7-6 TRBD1 TGTGCCAGCAGCCCAAGCCCTCGCGAACGCAAGGACAGGGGGAACTACGAGCAGTACTTC CASSPSPRERKDRGNYEQYF
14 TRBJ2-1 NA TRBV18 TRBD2 TGTGCCAGCTCACCACAGCGGGGCACTCCCGAGCAGTTCTTC CASSPQRGTPEQFF
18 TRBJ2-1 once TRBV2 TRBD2 TGTGCCAGCAGTGAAGCGGTCGGACTAGCGGGAGTTTTAAATGACGAGTTCTTC CASSEAVGLAGVLNDEFF
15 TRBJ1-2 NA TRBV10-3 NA TGTGCCATCAGAGGGGGGTTAAGGTATGACTATGGCTACACCTTC CAIRGGLRYDYGYTF
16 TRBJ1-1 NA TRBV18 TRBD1 TGTGCCAGCTCACCAGGGACAGGGAGGCTGGACACTGAAGCTTTCTTT CASSPGTGRLDTEAFF
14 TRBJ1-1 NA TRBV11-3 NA TGTGCCAGCAGCTTAGTACGCGGAAGTACTGAAGCTTTCTTT CASSLVRGSTEAFF
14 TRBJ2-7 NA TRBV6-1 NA TGTGCCAGCAGTACGCCCGCCCTAGCGTACGAGCAGTACTTC CASSTPALAYEQYF